This T cell receptor beta chain was found in a study of blood T cell repertoires in COVID-19 (dated by TCRdb to the early 2020s). A note on the overall study: Samples covering the acute and convalescent phases of COVID-19 were provided by collaborators in the United States, Italy and Spain. The prospective study material was composed of cDNA or gDNA derived from T cells, B-cell-depleted T cells, or PBMCs. The dataset comprised deeply sampled blood TCRbeta repertoires from subjects exposed to, actively infected with, or recovered from COVID-19. A freely available public database, intended as a resource for researchers studying the immune response to SARS-CoV-2, is where the repertoires were released. The samples were drawn from the first 160 participants of the ongoing ImmuneRACE study and from 950 to 1,500 subjects provided by 6 global collaborators. The sample metadata nearly always contained a de-identified subject ID, COVID-19 status, age in years and sex. Where available, HLA class I and class II types were obtained from metadata supplied by the sample provider rather than from assay-based typing.

Comments on this clone: Its antigen has not been determined. Per-base quality was not reported, and no clone a single base away is much larger than it.

Study-wide conclusions, independent of this receptor: How much clinical and demographic metadata was included differed by source and by participant, and the metadata was provided uncurated.

At one collaborating source in Seattle, patients were enrolled during active infection and were followed longitudinally through the course of disease. Each collaborating institution followed its own protocols to collect whole blood in K2EDTA tubes. Collaborator samples were shipped for TCRbeta analysis as frozen whole blood, isolated PBMCs, or DNA extracted from either sample type. Relative to germline, V is missing 5 bases and J is missing 0 bases, with 3 bases of the junction outside any gene match. From the cysteine through the phenylalanine, the CDR3 covers 15 amino acids. Just CDR3 DNA is preserved here, 45 bases in frame from base 1. The germline V gene supplies CDR1 MDHEN and CDR2 SYDVKM. The immunoSEQ Assay, a bias-controlled multiplex PCR, was used to amplify TCRbeta CDR3 regions from genomic DNA. In the original analysis: The number of nucleated cells in each sample was estimated by amplification of reference gene primers within the assay. Sequence reads were collapsed and filtered to measure the absolute abundance of every unique TCRbeta CDR3 rearrangement. For each sample, productive Simpson clonality was calculated as the square root of Simpson's diversity index across productive rearrangements. TCRdb retrieved this table from immuneACCESS and kept in-frame rearrangements only. Not all clones are present; in checked studies, unresolved V genes account for under half, and no reason is known for the remainder. V, J and clone size were drawn from that table, and D and trimming were deduced from the DNA. This sample gives 210,000 or so clones in total; about 82% of them show up just once. Approximately 5% of the sample comes from the top ten.

The V and J segments used are TRBV28 and TRBJ2-1; TRBD1 aligns with 8 central bases. The sample taken for sequencing was peripheral blood. The sequence was collected from a man between 45 and 60 years old with COVID-19, enrolled during active disease. The CDR3 in this case is CASSRTGSSYNEQFF. The bases are TGTGCCAGCAGTCGGACAGGGAGCTCCTACAATGAGCAGTTCTTC.